This entry lists 9 T cell receptor beta chains sequenced from one sample in a study of T cells after posttransplantation cyclophosphamide. Sequencing was performed with immunoSEQ multiplex PCR; in TCRdb, only in-frame clones are kept and a portion is missing. The sample holds about 24,000 clones, and no clone turns up only once. Input material: PBMCs. These receptors originate from a woman in her forties or fifties in good health, CMV-negative, and a related stem cell transplant donor.

This clone came up many times. The V call is TRBV9, the J call TRBJ2-6; TRBD1 might be the D (6 bases). This CDR3 region has 17 residues. Germline CDR1 is SGDLS and CDR2 is YYNGEE. Trimming cost V 0 bases and J 0 bases, with 10 bases left between them. The CDR3 region has the DNA TGTGCCAGCAGCGTAGAGGCCAGGGGCTCTGGGGCCAACGTCCTGACTTTC. Translating it yields CASSVEARGSGANVLTF.

This clone was counted at least ten times. The rearrangement joins TRBV27 to TRBJ2-2, with 8 bases matching TRBD2. CDR1 is MNHEY and CDR2 is SMNVEV in the germline V gene (reference sequence). There are 16 residues in the CDR3. Trimming took 3 bases from V and 4 from J; bases not matched to a gene: 7. Here the CDR3 reads CASSFDSGSSTGELFF. In DNA, the CDR3 is TGTGCCAGCAGTTTTGACAGCGGGAGTAGCACCGGGGAGCTGTTTTTT.

This clone has more than one count but fewer than ten. The chain recombines TRBV6-5 with TRBJ2-7; TRBD2 aligns across 14 bases. The CDR3 runs 14 residues. V gave up 6 bases and J gave up 4 bases; unmatched junction bases: 2. Per the germline V gene, CDR1 is MNHEY and CDR2 is SVGAGI. The CDR3 loop is CASSGLAGGYEQYF. In nucleotides, the CDR3 is TGTGCCAGCAGCGGACTAGCGGGAGGTTACGAGCAGTACTTC.

This clone was seen repeatedly, ten times or more. The V and J genes are TRBV14 and TRBJ1-2; no clear D. Trimming took off 4 bases at V and 2 bases at J, with 17 bases between the two ends. Germline V gives CDR1 SGHDN, CDR2 FVKESK. CDR3 length: 16 residues. As DNA, the CDR3 is TGTGCCAGCAGCCCCCGGGGTCCCCAGCGGAACTATGGCTACACCTTC. This sequence encodes CASSPRGPQRNYGYTF.

This clone was observed at least ten times. V gene TRBV5-1 combines with J gene TRBJ1-5; D perhaps matches TRBD1 (5 bases). The CDR3 sequence is 15 residues long. Germline V gene lookup returns CDR1 SGHRS and CDR2 YFSETQ. Between the trimmed V and J ends, which lost 1 base and 6 bases, there was a span of 14 bases. CDR3 in amino acids: CASSLQDSSRQPQHF. The CDR3 region has the DNA TGCGCCAGCAGCTTGCAAGACAGCTCTCGTCAGCCCCAGCATTTT. Together with reference TRBV5-1 and TRBJ1-5, the CDR3 gives the full variable domain: KAGVTQTPRYLIKTRGQQVTLSCSPISGHRSVSWYQQTPGQGLQFLFEYFSETQRNKGNFPGRFSGRQFSNSRSEMNVSTLELGDSALYLCASSLQDSSRQPQHFGDGTRLSIL.

Ten or more counts support this clone. The chain couples TRBV10-3 to TRBJ1-1; no definite D call. The ends were cut back, 0 bases at V and 2 bases at J, with 7 bases in the middle. CDR1 ENHRY and CDR2 SYGVKD come from the germline V gene. The CDR3 extends over 14 amino acids. CDR3 nucleotides: TGTGCCATCAGTGAGTCGTACAGAAACACTGAAGCTTTCTTT. It specifies CAISESYRNTEAFF.

Many counts were recorded for this clone. The DNA of the CDR3 is TGCGCCAGCAGTTTCGACAGCAGGAATGCTGAAGCTTTCTTT. As protein: CASSFDSRNAEAFF. V gene TRBV10-1 combines with J gene TRBJ1-1, with TRBD1 as a possible D gene (5 bases). CDR1 is WNHNN and CDR2 is SYGVQD in the germline V gene (reference sequence). V was shortened by 5 bases and J by 6 bases, with 16 bases between the two germline ends. This CDR3 is built from 14 residues.

This clone showed up many times. This chain uses TRBV9 with TRBJ1-2, with D uncertain. This CDR3 has 13 residues. V was shortened by 0 bases and J by 2 bases, with 5 bases between the two germline ends. Germline lookup yields CDR1 SGDLS and CDR2 YYNGEE. DNA of the CDR3: TGTGCCAGCAGCGTAGACGAGAACTATGGCTACACCTTC. Protein product: CASSVDENYGYTF.

This clone occurred many times. The J gene is TRBJ1-2, the V gene TRBV7-9; D unclear. CDR3 length: 14 amino acids. V was shortened by 5 bases and J by 0 bases, with 10 bases between the two germline ends. Germline CDR1 SEHNR, CDR2 FQNEAQ (reference sequence). CDR3 in amino acids: CASSPRSTNYGYTF. DNA for the CDR3: TGTGCCAGCAGCCCGAGAAGTACTAACTATGGCTACACCTTC.